This entry lists 15 T cell receptor beta chains sequenced from one sample in a study of molecular identifiers for immune sequencing clone quantification. TCRdb ran MiXCR on the PCR reads and lists one entry per CDR3 protein. The sample shows about 86,000 distinct CDR3 sequences, roughly 23% of them seen only once. Sequenced: naive CD8+ T cells from blood, with Jurkat cell RNA spiked in. Subset in this sample: FACS-sorted CD8+CD4-CCR7+CD45RA+ naive T cells. These receptor sequences come from a human donor in good health. Some libraries in this study had Jurkat cell RNA spiked in.

There are many counts of this clonotype. The chain recombines TRBV27 with TRBJ2-7; TRBD2 aligns across 13 bases. V lost 4 bases, J lost 0 bases, and 0 bases stayed unmatched. The CDR3 totals 15 residues. From germline, CDR1 is MNHEY and CDR2 SMNVEV (reference sequence). The CDR3 protein is CASSWTSGSSYEQYF. The CDR3 DNA follows: TGTGCCAGCAGTTGGACTAGCGGGAGCTCCTACGAGCAGTACTTC.

This clonotype was picked up many times. The chain is built from TRBV20-1 and TRBJ2-3; TRBD2 matches at 7 bases. The V gene's germline CDR1 is DFQATT and CDR2 SNEGSKA (reference sequence). The CDR3 is 12 residues long. V lost 3 bases, J lost 13 bases, and 10 bases stayed unmatched. The CDR3, as DNA: TGCAGTGCTAGGAATCAAGGACTAGAGGAGTATTTT. Residues: CSARNQGLEEYF.

The chain carries TRBV5-1 and TRBJ2-7; D ambiguous. Trimming pared 3 bases from V and 6 bases from J, leaving 13 bases between. This CDR3 region has 13 residues. Germline CDR1 and CDR2: SGHRS and YFSETQ. The CDR3 nucleotides read TGCGCCAGCAGCTACGGGCAGAACTGCGAGCAGTACTTC. It codes for CASSYGQNCEQYF. Full variable domain (missing parts from reference TRBV5-1 and TRBJ2-7): KAGVTQTPRYLIKTRGQQVTLSCSPISGHRSVSWYQQTPGQGLQFLFEYFSETQRNKGNFPGRFSGRQFSNSRSEMNVSTLELGDSALYLCASSYGQNCEQYFGPGTRLTVT.

This clonotype has only a few counts. The chain is built from TRBV19 and TRBJ1-1; D possibly corresponds to TRBD1 (5 bases). V lost 4 bases to trimming and J lost 1 base, with 10 bases between them. Germline-derived CDR1 and CDR2 are LNHDA and SQIVND (reference sequence). The CDR3 consists of 14 residues. CDR3 residues: CASSKGTGNTEAFF. In DNA, the CDR3 is TGTGCCAGTAGTAAAGGGACCGGGAACACTGAAGCTTTCTTT.

This clonotype was seen ten or more times. The gene calls are TRBV6-2 or TRBV6-3 and TRBJ1-1; D may be TRBD1 (6 bases). The germline V gene encodes CDR1 MNHEY and CDR2 SVGEGT. The germline V and J ends were trimmed by 8 bases and 1 base, with 14 bases remaining between them. This CDR3 contains 14 residues. CDR3 sequence (DNA): TGTGCCAGCTCCCCGGGACAACCGAACACTGAAGCTTTCTTT. This codes for CASSPGQPNTEAFF.

This clonotype was observed a handful of times. V and J are TRBV27 and TRBJ2-5, with 11 bases fitting TRBD2. The V gene end was trimmed by 0 bases and the J gene end by 1 base; junction bases not matched to a gene: 1. The CDR3 runs 16 residues. Germline assignment: CDR1 MNHEY and CDR2 SMNVEV (reference sequence). The CDR3 region is CASSLSLAGAQETQYF. The CDR3 nucleotides read TGTGCCAGCAGTTTATCACTAGCGGGGGCCCAAGAGACCCAGTACTTC.

This clonotype was seen at least ten times. The chain is built from TRBV19 and TRBJ2-7; D unclear. The V end lost 3 bases, the J end lost 0 bases, and 6 bases lay between the germline ends. The CDR3 runs to 13 residues. Germline V lookup: CDR1 LNHDA, CDR2 SQIVND (reference sequence). In nucleotides, the CDR3 is TGTGCCAGTAGTATGTTCAGCTCCTACGAGCAGTACTTC. Protein: CASSMFSSYEQYF. The full variable domain, in which reference TRBV19 and TRBJ2-7 provide the parts outside the CDR3, is DGGITQSPKYLFRKEGQNVTLSCEQNLNHDAMYWYRQDPGQGLRLIYYSQIVNDFQKGDIAEGYSVSREKKESFPLTVTSAQKNPTAFYLCASSMFSSYEQYFGPGTRLTVT.

The chain is built from TRBV5-1 and TRBJ2-5; TRBD1 is a possible D gene (6 bases). CDR1 is SGHRS and CDR2 is YFSETQ in the germline V gene. This CDR3 comprises 15 residues. Trimming removed 4 bases from V and 2 bases from J, with 15 bases in between. CDR3: CASSSGPGQQETQYF. DNA for the CDR3: TGCGCCAGCAGCAGCGGCCCGGGACAACAAGAGACCCAGTACTTC.

This clonotype has ten or more counts. The rearrangement uses TRBV7-2 and TRBJ2-4, with D possibly TRBD2 on 6 matching bases. Germline CDR1 and CDR2: SGHTA and FQGNSA. V shed 5 bases and J shed 8 bases, with 19 bases lying between them. The CDR3 is 15 residues long. The DNA for the CDR3 is TGTGCCAGCAGCCCCCGATGGGGGGAATGGGACATTCAGTACTTC. Its translation is CASSPRWGEWDIQYF. Complete variable domain (other parts from reference TRBV7-2 and TRBJ2-4): GAGVSQSPSNKVTEKGKDVELRCDPISGHTALYWYRQSLGQGLEFLIYFQGNSAPDKSGLPSDRFSAERTGGSVSTLTIQRTQQEDSAVYLCASSPRWGEWDIQYFGAGTRLSVL.

On this clonotype: This clone may be a read error of a much larger clone one base away. V usage is TRBV13 and J usage is TRBJ2-5; TRBD1 matches at 9 bases. Germline lookup yields CDR1 PRHDT and CDR2 FYEKMQ (reference sequence). The CDR3 covers 15 residues. CDR3 protein: CASSLSDRGYETRYF. In DNA, the CDR3 is TGTGCCAGCAGCTTATCAGACAGGGGGTACGAGACCCGGTACTTC.

The chain uses TRBV3-1 and TRBJ2-7, with TRBD2 identical over 7 bases. This CDR3 has 15 residues. The V and J ends lost 0 bases and 5 bases, in that order; junction bases with no gene match: 7. Per germline, CDR1 LGHDT and CDR2 YNNKEL (reference sequence). The CDR3 is CASSQDRGSGNEQYF. The CDR3 region has the DNA TGTGCCAGCAGCCAAGACCGGGGGAGCGGGAACGAGCAGTACTTC.

Details on this clonotype: Just one base apart from a much larger clone, this may be a read error. This chain joins TRBV12-3 or TRBV12-4 and TRBJ2-5; the D gene is possibly TRBD1 (6 bases). The length of the CDR3 is 15 residues. The DNA for the CDR3 is TGTGCCAGCAGTTCAGGGGATCTGTACCAAGAGCCCCAGTACTTC. Its protein is CASSSGDLYQEPQYF.

On this clonotype itself: This may come from a read error, since a much larger clone is one base off. The gene calls are TRBV6-5 and TRBJ2-7; D might be TRBD1 or TRBD2, each matching 5 bases. The V end was cut by 6 bases, the J end by 5 bases, with 14 bases between. The CDR3 has 13 amino acids. Germline V lookup: CDR1 MNHEY, CDR2 SVGAGI. The CDR3 protein is CASRARDGNEQYF. In nucleotides, the CDR3 is TGTGCCAGCAGAGCCCGGGACGGCAACGAGCAGTACTTC.

Many counts were recorded for this clonotype. The chain combines TRBV6-6 with TRBJ2-3; a possible D gene is TRBD2 (5 bases). CDR3 length equals 15 residues. CDR1 is MNHNY and CDR2 is SVGAGI in the germline V gene (reference sequence). V shed 0 bases and J shed 6 bases, with 13 bases lying between them. CDR3 region: CASSYSGGFSDTQYF. For the CDR3, the DNA is TGTGCCAGCAGTTACTCGGGCGGGTTTAGTGATACGCAGTATTTT.

Points on this clonotype: This may come from a read error, since a much larger clone is one base off. Since the CDR3 does not end with the conserved phenylalanine or tryptophan, this likely comes from a read error. The CDR3 sequence: CASSWGPTDTQYL. CDR3 in DNA: TGTGCCAGCAGCTGGGGACCCACAGATACGCAGTATCTT. The chain employs TRBV7-9 and TRBJ2-3; D may correspond to TRBD1 or TRBD2 (5 bases each). V gave up 4 bases and J gave up 2 bases, with 7 bases separating them. The germline gives CDR1 SEHNR, CDR2 FQNEAQ (reference sequence). This CDR3 comprises 13 residues.